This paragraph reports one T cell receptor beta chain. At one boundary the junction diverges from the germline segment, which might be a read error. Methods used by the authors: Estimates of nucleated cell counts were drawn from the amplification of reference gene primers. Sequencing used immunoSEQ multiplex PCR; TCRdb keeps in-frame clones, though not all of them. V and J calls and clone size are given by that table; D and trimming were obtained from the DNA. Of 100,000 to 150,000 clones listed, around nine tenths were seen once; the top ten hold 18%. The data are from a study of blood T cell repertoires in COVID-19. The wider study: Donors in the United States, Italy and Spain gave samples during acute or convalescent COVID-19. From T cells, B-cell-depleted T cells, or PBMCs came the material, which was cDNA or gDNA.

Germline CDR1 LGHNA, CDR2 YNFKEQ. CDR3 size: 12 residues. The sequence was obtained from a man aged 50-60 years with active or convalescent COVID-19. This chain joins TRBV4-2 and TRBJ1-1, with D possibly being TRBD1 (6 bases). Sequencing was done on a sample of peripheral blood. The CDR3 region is CASSEEQGKAFF. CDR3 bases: TGTGCCAGCAGCGAAGAACAGGGTAAAGCTTTCTTT.